This TCR beta chain was observed in a study of blood T cells in healthy people across ages. Germline V lookup: CDR1 SGHDT, CDR2 YYEEEE. The CDR3 length is 12 residues. Notes on this clonotype: A read error is possible here, since a much larger clone lies one base away.

Primed by a sample-barcoded 5' primer and a J-beta primer mix, a second PCR proceeded for 7 to 11 cycles. TCRdb passed the 5' RACE reads through MiXCR, listing each CDR3 protein once. The sample shows over 1,200,000 distinct CDR3 sequences, roughly 59% of them seen only once. This receptor was obtained from a man in his late teens or twenties in good health. J is TRBJ2-1 and V is TRBV5-6; the D is unclear. The material sequenced was blood. The CDR3 DNA reads TGTGCCAGCAGCTTGTCGAAGGCTGAGCAGTTATTC. Amino acid sequence: CASSLSKAEQLF. The complete variable domain, with remaining parts taken from reference TRBV5-6 and TRBJ2-1, reads DAGVTQSPTHLIKTRGQQVTLRCSPKSGHDTVSWYQQALGQGPQFIFQYYEEEERQRGNFPDRFSGHQFPNYSSELNVNALLLGDSALYLCASSLSKAEQLFGPGTRLTVL.